This T cell receptor beta chain was found in a study of CXCR3-negative and CXCR3-positive naive CD8 T cells. As concerns this clonotype: Its antigen is as yet unknown.

Researchers reported sorting every CD8+ T cell subset in triplicate, about 290,000 cells per sort. Study results and caveats: More hydrophobic TRB CDR3s were found in CXCR3-positive naive cells than in CXCR3-negative naive cells. Naive cells that were CXCR3-negative or CXCR3-positive used TRBV-TRBJ genes alike, while memory cells diverged.

The libraries of TRB cDNA were constructed through 5' RACE using UMI labels. TCRdb reprocessed the 5' RACE reads and reports one entry per CDR3 protein, with no DNA. This repertoire includes 140,000 to 150,000 distinct CDR3 sequences. Germline assignment: CDR1 SGHVT and CDR2 SQSDAQ. This CDR3 spans 15 amino acids. What was sequenced was naive CXCR3+ CD8+ T cells from blood. As to subset: CD45RO-CCR7+CD27+CD95- naive CD8+ T cells expressing CXCR3 (TNR3+). This receptor was taken from a human donor in good health. Some clones in this sample may be carry-over from other donors' samples. The V gene is TRBV7-4, the J gene TRBJ2-1; checking the TCRdb D call of TRBD2 is not possible without DNA. This CDR3 is CASSPGAAGGNEQFF.